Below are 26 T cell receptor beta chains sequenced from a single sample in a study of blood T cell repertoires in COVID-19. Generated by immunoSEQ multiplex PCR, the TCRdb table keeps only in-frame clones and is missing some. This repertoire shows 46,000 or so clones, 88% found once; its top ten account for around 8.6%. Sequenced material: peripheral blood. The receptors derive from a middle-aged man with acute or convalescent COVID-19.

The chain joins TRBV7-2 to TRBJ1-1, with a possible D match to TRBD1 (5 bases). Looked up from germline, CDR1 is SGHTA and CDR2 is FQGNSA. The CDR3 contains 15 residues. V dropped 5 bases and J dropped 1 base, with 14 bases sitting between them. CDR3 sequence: CASSPLGGRNTEAFF. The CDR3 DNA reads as TGTGCCAGCAGCCCCTTGGGGGGACGGAACACTGAAGCTTTCTTT.

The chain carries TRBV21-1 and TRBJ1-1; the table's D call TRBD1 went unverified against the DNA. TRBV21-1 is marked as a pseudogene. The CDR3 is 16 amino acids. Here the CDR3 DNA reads TGTGCCAGCAGCAAAGGGTGGGACAGGTTGAACACTGAAGCTTTCTTT. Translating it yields CASSKGWDRLNTEAFF.

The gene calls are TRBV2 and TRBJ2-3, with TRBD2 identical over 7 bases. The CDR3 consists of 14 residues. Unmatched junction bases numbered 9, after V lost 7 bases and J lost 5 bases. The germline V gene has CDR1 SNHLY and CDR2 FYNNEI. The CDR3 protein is CASKLAVPLDTQYF. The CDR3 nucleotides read TGTGCCAGCAAGCTAGCGGTACCTCTAGATACGCAGTATTTT.

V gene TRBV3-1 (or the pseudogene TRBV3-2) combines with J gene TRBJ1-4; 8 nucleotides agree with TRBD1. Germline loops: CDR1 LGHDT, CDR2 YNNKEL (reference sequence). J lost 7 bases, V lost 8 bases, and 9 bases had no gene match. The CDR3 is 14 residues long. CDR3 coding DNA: TGTGCCAGCGGGAGCTCCGGGACAGGTGAAAAACTGTTTTTT. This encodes CASGSSGTGEKLFF.

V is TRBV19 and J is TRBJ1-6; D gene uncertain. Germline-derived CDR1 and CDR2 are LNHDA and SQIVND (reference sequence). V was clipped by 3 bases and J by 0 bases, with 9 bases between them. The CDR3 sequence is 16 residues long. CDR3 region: CASSILGSSYNSPLHF. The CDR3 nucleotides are TGTGCCAGTAGTATCCTCGGGAGCTCCTATAATTCACCCCTCCACTTT.

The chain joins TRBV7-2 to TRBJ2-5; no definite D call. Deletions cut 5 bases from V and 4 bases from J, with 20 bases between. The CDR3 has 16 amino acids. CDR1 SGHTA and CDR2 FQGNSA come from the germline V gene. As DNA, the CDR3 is TGTGCCAGCAGCCGGAACGGTTTTATCTCGGGAGAGACCCAGTACTTC. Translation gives CASSRNGFISGETQYF.

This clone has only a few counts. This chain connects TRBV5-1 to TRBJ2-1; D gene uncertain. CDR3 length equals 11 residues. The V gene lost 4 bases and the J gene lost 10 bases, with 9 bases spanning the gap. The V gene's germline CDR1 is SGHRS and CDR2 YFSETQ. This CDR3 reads CASSPAREQFF. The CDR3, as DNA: TGCGCCAGCAGCCCTGCACGGGAGCAGTTCTTC.

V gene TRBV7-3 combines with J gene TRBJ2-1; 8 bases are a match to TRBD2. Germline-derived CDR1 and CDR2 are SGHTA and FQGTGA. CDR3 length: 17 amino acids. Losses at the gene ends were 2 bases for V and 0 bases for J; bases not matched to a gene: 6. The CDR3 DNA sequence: TGTGCCAGCAGCTTACCCGAGCGGGGGAGCTCCTACAATGAGCAGTTCTTC. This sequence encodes CASSLPERGSSYNEQFF.

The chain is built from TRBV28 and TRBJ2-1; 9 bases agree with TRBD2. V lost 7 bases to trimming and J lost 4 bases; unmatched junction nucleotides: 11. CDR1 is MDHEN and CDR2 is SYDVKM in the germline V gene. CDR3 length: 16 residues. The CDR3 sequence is CASTTSGASIYNEQFF. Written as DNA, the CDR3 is TGTGCCAGCACGACTAGCGGAGCCTCTATTTACAATGAGCAGTTCTTC.

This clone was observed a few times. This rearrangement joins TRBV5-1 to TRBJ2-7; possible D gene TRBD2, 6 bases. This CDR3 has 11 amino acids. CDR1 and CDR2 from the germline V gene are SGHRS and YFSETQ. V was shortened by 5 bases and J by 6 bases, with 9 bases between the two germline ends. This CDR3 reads CASSGGFEQYF. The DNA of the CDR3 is TGCGCCAGCAGTGGAGGGTTCGAGCAGTACTTC.

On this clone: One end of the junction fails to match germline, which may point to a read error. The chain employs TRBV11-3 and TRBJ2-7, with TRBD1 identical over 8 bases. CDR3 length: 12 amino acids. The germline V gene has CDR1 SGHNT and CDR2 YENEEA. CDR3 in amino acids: CASSLEGQGDIF. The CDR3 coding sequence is TGTGCCAGCAGCTTAGAAGGACAGGGAGACATCTTC. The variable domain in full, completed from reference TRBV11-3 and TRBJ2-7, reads EAGVVQSPRYKIIEKKQPVAFWCNPISGHNTLYWYLQNLGQGPELLIRYENEEAVDDSQLPKDRFSAERLKGVDSTLKIQPAELGDSAVYLCASSLEGQGDIFGPGTRLTVT.

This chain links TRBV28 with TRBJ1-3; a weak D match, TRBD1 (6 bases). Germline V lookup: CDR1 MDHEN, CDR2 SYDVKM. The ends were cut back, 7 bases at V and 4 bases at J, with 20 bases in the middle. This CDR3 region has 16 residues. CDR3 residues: CASNPYPGGPGNTIYF. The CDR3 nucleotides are TGTGCCAGCAACCCTTACCCCGGGGGGCCAGGAAACACCATATATTTT.

CDR3 loop: CASSYSSPTGELFF. The CDR3 coding sequence is TGTGCCAGCAGTTACTCCAGTCCCACCGGGGAGCTGTTTTTT. The J gene is TRBJ2-2, the V gene TRBV6-6; D gene unclear. Germline values: CDR1 MNHNY, CDR2 SVGAGI (reference sequence). Trimming stripped 0 bases from V and 4 bases from J, with 6 bases between. The CDR3 is 14 residues long.

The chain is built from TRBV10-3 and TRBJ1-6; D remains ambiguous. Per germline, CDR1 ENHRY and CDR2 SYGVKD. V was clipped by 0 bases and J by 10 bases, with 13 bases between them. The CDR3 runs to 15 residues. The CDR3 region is CAISESAGMGSPLHF. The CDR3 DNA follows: TGTGCCATCAGTGAGTCAGCAGGCATGGGCTCACCCCTCCACTTT.

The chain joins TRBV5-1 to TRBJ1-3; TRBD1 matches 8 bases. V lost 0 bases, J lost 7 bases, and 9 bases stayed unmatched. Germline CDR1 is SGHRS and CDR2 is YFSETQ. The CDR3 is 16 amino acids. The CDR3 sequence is CASSLGRTGFGNTIYF. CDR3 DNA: TGCGCCAGCAGCTTGGGGAGGACAGGGTTTGGCAACACCATATATTTT.

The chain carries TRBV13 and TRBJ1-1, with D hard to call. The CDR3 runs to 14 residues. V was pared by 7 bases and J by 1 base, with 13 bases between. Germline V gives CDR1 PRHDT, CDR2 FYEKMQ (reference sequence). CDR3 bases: TGTGCCAGCATGCTTAGTTTCGGGAACACTGAAGCTTTCTTT. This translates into CASMLSFGNTEAFF.

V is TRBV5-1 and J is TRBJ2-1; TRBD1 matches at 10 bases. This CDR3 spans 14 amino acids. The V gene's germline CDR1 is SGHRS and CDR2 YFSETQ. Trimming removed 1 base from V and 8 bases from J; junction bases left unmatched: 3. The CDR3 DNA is TGCGCCAGCAGCTTGTATGGACAGGGGGATGAGCAGTTCTTC. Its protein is CASSLYGQGDEQFF.

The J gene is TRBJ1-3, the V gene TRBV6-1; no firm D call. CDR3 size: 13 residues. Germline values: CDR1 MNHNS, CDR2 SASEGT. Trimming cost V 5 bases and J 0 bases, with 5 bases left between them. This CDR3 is CASSFYSGNTIYF. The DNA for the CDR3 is TGTGCCAGCAGTTTCTACTCTGGAAACACCATATATTTT.

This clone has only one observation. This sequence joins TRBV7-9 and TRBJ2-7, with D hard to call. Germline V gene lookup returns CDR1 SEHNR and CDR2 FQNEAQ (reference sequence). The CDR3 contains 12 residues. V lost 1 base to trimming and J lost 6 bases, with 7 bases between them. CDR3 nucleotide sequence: TGTGCCAGCAGCTTAGATTCCGGCGAGCAGTACTTC. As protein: CASSLDSGEQYF.

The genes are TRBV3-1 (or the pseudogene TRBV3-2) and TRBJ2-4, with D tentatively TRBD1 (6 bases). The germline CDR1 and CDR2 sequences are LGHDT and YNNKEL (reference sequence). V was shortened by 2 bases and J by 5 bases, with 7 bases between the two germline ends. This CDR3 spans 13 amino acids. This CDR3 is CASSQWTENIQYF. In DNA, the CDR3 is TGTGCCAGCAGCCAATGGACAGAAAACATTCAGTACTTC.

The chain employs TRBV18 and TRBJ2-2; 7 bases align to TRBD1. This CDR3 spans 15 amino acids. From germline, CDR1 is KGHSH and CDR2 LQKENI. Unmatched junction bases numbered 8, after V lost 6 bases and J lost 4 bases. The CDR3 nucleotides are TGTGCCAGCTCGCCTGACAGGGCCGTCACCGGGGAGCTGTTTTTT. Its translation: CASSPDRAVTGELFF. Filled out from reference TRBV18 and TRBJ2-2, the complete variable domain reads NAGVMQNPRHLVRRRGQEARLRCSPMKGHSHVYWYRQLPEEGLKFMVYLQKENIIDESGMPKERFSAEFPKEGPSILRIQQVVRGDSAAYFCASSPDRAVTGELFFGEGSRLTVL.

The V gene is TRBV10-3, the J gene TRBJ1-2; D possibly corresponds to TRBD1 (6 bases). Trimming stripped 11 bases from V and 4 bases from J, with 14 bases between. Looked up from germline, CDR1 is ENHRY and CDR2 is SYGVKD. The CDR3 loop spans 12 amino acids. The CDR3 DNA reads TGTGCCGTCCACAGGGCTCCCTATGGCTACACCTTC. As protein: CAVHRAPYGYTF.

CDR3 loop: CASSLGLAGPNEQFF. The CDR3 DNA follows: TGCGCCAGCAGCTTGGGCCTAGCGGGACCCAATGAGCAGTTCTTC. The chain uses TRBV5-1 and TRBJ2-1; 9 bases align to TRBD2. This CDR3 spans 15 amino acids. V lost 0 bases, J lost 6 bases, and 4 bases stayed unmatched. Germline CDR1 is SGHRS and CDR2 is YFSETQ.

The CDR3 DNA reads as TGTGCCAGCAGTGAAGTCGGGGGAGGGACCTACGAGCAGTACTTC. Encoded protein: CASSEVGGGTYEQYF. The chain recombines TRBV6-1 with TRBJ2-7; 7 bases line up with TRBD2. The germline V gene encodes CDR1 MNHNS and CDR2 SASEGT. The CDR3 spans 15 residues. V gave up 1 base and J gave up 2 bases; unmatched junction bases: 5.

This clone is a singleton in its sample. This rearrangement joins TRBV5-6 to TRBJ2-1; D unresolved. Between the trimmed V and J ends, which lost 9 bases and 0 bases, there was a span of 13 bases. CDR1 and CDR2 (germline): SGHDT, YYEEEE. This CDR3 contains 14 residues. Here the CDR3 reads CATTYRSSYNEQFF. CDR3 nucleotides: TGTGCCACCACCTACCGGAGCTCCTACAATGAGCAGTTCTTC.

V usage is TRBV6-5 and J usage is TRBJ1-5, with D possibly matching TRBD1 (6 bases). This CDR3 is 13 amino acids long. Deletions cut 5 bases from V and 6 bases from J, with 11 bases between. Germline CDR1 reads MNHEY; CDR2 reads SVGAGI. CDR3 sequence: CASSLGASQPQHF. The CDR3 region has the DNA TGTGCCAGCAGTCTGGGGGCGTCTCAGCCCCAGCATTTT.